This T cell receptor (beta chain) was recovered during a study of control samples from healthy donors and cancer patients. V shed 3 bases and J 4 bases; nucleotides not matched to a gene: 8. The CDR3 totals 16 residues. CDR1 is SNHLY and CDR2 is FYNNEI in the germline V gene. Some clones are missing from TCRdb's copy, which holds only in-frame ones; the method was immunoSEQ multiplex PCR. The repertoire holds about 170,000 clones, about 90% seen once, with about 2.1% in the top ten. The sequence was obtained from a woman aged 40 to 55 in good health. The chain uses TRBV2 and TRBJ2-7, with 11 positions matching TRBD2. The sequenced sample was blood. CDR3 sequence (DNA): TGTGCCAGCAGTGATGGGGGACTAGCGGAGGTTTACGAGCAGTACTTC. It encodes CASSDGGLAEVYEQYF. The full variable domain, completed using reference TRBV2 and TRBJ2-7, is EPEVTQTPSHQVTQMGQEVILRCVPISNHLYFYWYRQILGQKVEFLVSFYNNEISEKSEIFDDQFSVERPDGSNFTLKIRSTKLEDSAMYFCASSDGGLAEVYEQYFGPGTRLTVT.